Included here is one T cell receptor beta chain sequence, with context. Antigen: not known. PCR involved 60 Vbeta and 13 Jbeta primers. Assay: immunoSEQ multiplex PCR; the TCRdb copy retains only in-frame clones and omits some. Among around 140,000 clones, 65% to 85% were seen once, and the ten largest hold about 2.3%. The CDR3 loop spans 14 amino acids. V was pared by 4 bases and J by 2 bases, with 4 bases of the junction left unmatched. Germline V gene data show CDR1 as LGHNA and CDR2 as YSLEER. These data originate in a study of cytomegalovirus exposure and HLA in healthy donors. Findings of the study overall: A classifier reportedly called cytomegalovirus status with high sensitivity and specificity.

Source material: PBMCs. The chain has TRBV4-3 and TRBJ1-1; TRBD1 matches 7 bases. The origin of this receptor is a male donor in good health and CMV-seronegative. The CDR3 reads CASSPTGSNTEAFF. CDR3 bases: TGCGCCAGCAGCCCGACAGGGTCCAACACTGAAGCTTTCTTT.